Listed below are T cell receptor beta chains from one sample, sequenced in a study of cytomegalovirus exposure and HLA in healthy donors. Assay used: immunoSEQ multiplex PCR; TCRdb lists only in-frame clones, some missing. The data contain 260,000 or so clones, 80% to 90% of them seen just once; the ten biggest clones take up 2.6%. Sample: PBMCs. Every receptor here comes from a young man in good health and CMV-seronegative. CDR3s include the opening cysteine and the closing phenylalanine or tryptophan. The D gene is left open where the match is weak. Only part of the rows carry a size: once, few, many, or a class if the clone is expanded.

size	V	D	J	DNA	CDR3
-	TRBV27	TRBD2	TRBJ2-1	TGTGCCAGCAGTTTATTGCAGTTGGGACTAGCGAGCTCCTACAATGAGCAGTTCTTC	CASSLLQLGLASSYNEQFF
-	TRBV7-4	-	TRBJ2-7	TGTGCCAGCAGCCCTGGACAGTCCCGGGCCTACGAGCAGTACTTC	CASSPGQSRAYEQYF
-	TRBV28	-	TRBJ2-1	TGTGCCAGTCAACTTAGCGTTACCTCCTACAATGAGCAGTTCTTC	CASQLSVTSYNEQFF
-	TRBV27	TRBD2	TRBJ2-2	TGTGCCAGCAGTTCATCGGCGGGAGAAAGGTTGGGGGAGCTGTTTTTT	CASSSSAGERLGELFF
-	TRBV7-9	TRBD1	TRBJ2-1	TGTGCCAGCAGCCCCCGGGGGGCAGGGGGACAGGGTGAGCAGTTCTTC	CASSPRGAGGQGEQFF
once	TRBV5-1	-	TRBJ1-4	TGCGCCAGCAGCTTCGACAGCCTTAATGAAAAACTGTTTTTT	CASSFDSLNEKLFF
once	TRBV5-1	TRBD1	TRBJ2-5	TGCGCCAGCAGCTCCGGGACAGGGAGATCGGAGACCCAGTACTTC	CASSSGTGRSETQYF
-	TRBV5-6	-	TRBJ2-5	TGTGCCAGCACCCAGCGACCTGTCCAAGAGACCCAGTACTTC	CASTQRPVQETQYF
-	TRBV2	-	TRBJ1-4	TGTGCCAGCAGTCCGGGACGGGGGAATGAAAAACTGTTTTTT	CASSPGRGNEKLFF
-	TRBV5-1	TRBD2	TRBJ2-7	TGCGCCAGCAGCTTGGAAGTCGGGGGGATCTACGAGCAGTACTTC	CASSLEVGGIYEQYF
-	TRBV7-3	TRBD2	TRBJ2-3	TGTGCCAGCAGCCCGGGACTAGCGGGAGGCCCAGATACGCAGTATTTT	CASSPGLAGGPDTQYF
-	TRBV6-5	-	TRBJ2-7	TGTGCCAGCACTCCGACTAGGGGCGGGGACTACGAGCAGTACTTC	CASTPTRGGDYEQYF
-	TRBV7-2	TRBD1	TRBJ1-1	TGTGCCAGCAGGAGGTACAGACAGGGTATGAACACTGAAGCTTTCTTT	CASRRYRQGMNTEAFF
-	TRBV6-1	-	TRBJ2-7	TGTGCCAGCGAACCTTCCTCGGGAAGGTTCTACGAGCAGTACTTC	CASEPSSGRFYEQYF
-	TRBV7-8	TRBD2	TRBJ2-1	TGTGCCAGCAGCCTCGGGCTAGCGGGGGGAGAGATCTACAATGAGCAGTTCTTC	CASSLGLAGGEIYNEQFF
-	TRBV18	TRBD2	TRBJ2-7	TGTGCCAGCTCAACCAATCCGACTAGCAACTACGAGCAGTACTTC	CASSTNPTSNYEQYF
-	TRBV28	-	TRBJ2-7	TGTGCCAGCTGTAGGGGCCCCTACGAGCAGTACTTC	CASCRGPYEQYF
-	TRBV18	-	TRBJ2-7	TGTGCCAGCTCCGGGGGTAGCGGAGTCTACGAGCAGTACTTC	CASSGGSGVYEQYF
-	TRBV9	-	TRBJ2-1	TGTGCCAGCAGCGTGGCAGGGGCCTACAATGAGCAGTTCTTC	CASSVAGAYNEQFF
-	TRBV27	-	TRBJ2-2	TGTGCCAGCAGTTTCAGACTAGTCAACACCGGGGAGCTGTTTTTT	CASSFRLVNTGELFF
-	TRBV7-9	TRBD1	TRBJ2-1	TGTGCCAGCAGCCCGCGTCCACAGGGGCCCTCCTACAATGAGCAGTTCTTC	CASSPRPQGPSYNEQFF
-	TRBV7-6	TRBD1	TRBJ1-4	TGTGCCAGCAGCTCAACAGGGGGCGTTACTGAAAAACTGTTTTTT	CASSSTGGVTEKLFF
-	TRBV16	TRBD2	TRBJ2-7	TGTGCCAGCAGCCAAGGGGGAGGGAGCCCCTACGAGCAGTACTTC	CASSQGGGSPYEQYF
-	TRBV5-6	TRBD1	TRBJ2-7	TGTGCCAGCAGCTTACAGGGGGCGTATTACGAGCAGTACTTC	CASSLQGAYYEQYF
-	TRBV27	TRBD1	TRBJ2-2	TGTGCCACGTTATCCAGGGGGCCGAGCACCGGGGAGCTGTTTTTT	CATLSRGPSTGELFF
-	TRBV28	-	TRBJ2-2	TGTGCCAGCAGACTACCGGTCAACACCGGGGAGCTGTTTTTT	CASRLPVNTGELFF
-	TRBV7-9	TRBD2	TRBJ2-1	TGTGCCAGCAGCTTAGCACTAGCGGGGGCCTACAATGAGCAGTTCTTC	CASSLALAGAYNEQFF
few	TRBV5-4	-	TRBJ2-5	TGTGCCAGCACCCCGGGTGTCCAAGAGACCCAGTACTTC	CASTPGVQETQYF
-	TRBV9	-	TRBJ2-2	TGTGCCAGCAGCGCTAACACCGGGGAGCTGTTTTTT	CASSANTGELFF
-	TRBV7-9	-	TRBJ2-7	TGTGCCAGCAGCTTGTCCAGCTACGAGCAGTACTTC	CASSLSSYEQYF
-	TRBV4-1	TRBD2	TRBJ2-5	TGCGCCAGCAGGAGTAGCGGGTACCAAGAGACCCAGTACTTC	CASRSSGYQETQYF
once	TRBV5-1	-	TRBJ1-5	TGCGCCAGCAGCTTTTCGGGAGAGAGGAATCAGCCCCAGCATTTT	CASSFSGERNQPQHF
-	TRBV7-2	-	TRBJ2-7	TGTGCCAGCAGCTTAGGGGGCGGCATTTCCTACGAGCAGTACTTC	CASSLGGGISYEQYF
-	TRBV4-3	-	TRBJ1-5	TGCGCCAGCAGCCAAGACCAAAATCAGCCCCAGCATTTT	CASSQDQNQPQHF
-	TRBV4-3	-	TRBJ1-2	TGCGCCAGCAGCCAAAATAGGGGTAACTATGGCTACACCTTC	CASSQNRGNYGYTF
-	TRBV28	-	TRBJ1-5	TGTGCCAGCAGTTTCCCTGCCGTAGGCAATCAGCCCCAGCATTTT	CASSFPAVGNQPQHF
-	TRBV7-9	-	TRBJ2-2	TGTGCCAGCAGCCGCTTCGGACTCTACCACAACACCGGGGAGCTGTTTTTT	CASSRFGLYHNTGELFF
-	TRBV28	-	TRBJ2-7	TGTGCCAGCAGTGGTGAGATATACGAGCAGTACTTC	CASSGEIYEQYF
once	TRBV9	TRBD1	TRBJ2-7	TGTGCCAGCAGCTCAGGGGGTCCCGACACCTACGAGCAGTACTTC	CASSSGGPDTYEQYF
-	TRBV5-1	TRBD2	TRBJ2-3	TGCGCCAGCAGCCGGGGGGACGGCACAGATACGCAGTATTTT	CASSRGDGTDTQYF